These T cell receptor beta chains were read from a single sample in a study of Ad26.COV2.S vaccination and SARS-CoV-2 variants. The protocol was immunoSEQ multiplex PCR, while the TCRdb copy is restricted to in-frame clones and leaves out a portion. The sample contains around 340,000 clones, 88% of which appear only once. This specimen consisted of peripheral blood, obtained in a trial of Ad26.COV2.S vaccine versus placebo. These TCRs come from a person aged 18 to 65 who received the Ad26.COV2.S COVID-19 vaccine or a placebo. Each CDR3 is given with its conserved first and last residue. D genes are given only for firm matches. Size tells how often a clone was seen (once, few, many) or the class of an expanded clone, and some rows leave it out.

J gene: TRBJ2-1
clone size: -
D gene: -
V gene: TRBV9
CDR3 protein: CASSVGGATTSSYNEQFF
CDR3 DNA: TGTGCCAGCAGCGTAGGGGGGGCTACTACTAGCTCCTACAATGAGCAGTTCTTC

J gene: TRBJ2-7
clone size: -
D gene: TRBD2
V gene: TRBV27
CDR3 protein: CASSQPRTSGVSYEQYF
CDR3 DNA: TGTGCCAGCAGTCAACCTCGGACTAGCGGGGTTTCCTACGAGCAGTACTTC

J gene: TRBJ2-1
clone size: -
D gene: -
V gene: TRBV19
CDR3 protein: CASRPGVNEQFF
CDR3 DNA: TGTGCCAGTAGGCCCGGCGTCAATGAGCAGTTCTTC

J gene: TRBJ1-6
clone size: -
D gene: -
V gene: TRBV6-5
CDR3 protein: CASSSQGNSPLHF
CDR3 DNA: TGTGCCAGCAGCTCACAGGGTAATTCACCCCTCCACTTT

J gene: TRBJ1-5
clone size: once
D gene: -
V gene: TRBV7-3
CDR3 protein: CASSLKWGGAQHF
CDR3 DNA: TGTGCCAGCAGCTTAAAGTGGGGAGGAGCCCAGCATTTT

J gene: TRBJ1-4
clone size: once
D gene: TRBD1
V gene: TRBV6-5
CDR3 protein: CASSNRGEANEKLFF
CDR3 DNA: TGTGCCAGCAGCAACAGGGGCGAAGCTAATGAAAAACTGTTTTTT

J gene: TRBJ2-1
clone size: -
D gene: TRBD1
V gene: TRBV4-1
CDR3 protein: CASSQEVGTGGFNEQFF
CDR3 DNA: TGCGCCAGCAGCCAAGAGGTGGGGACAGGGGGCTTCAATGAGCAGTTCTTC

J gene: TRBJ1-4
clone size: -
D gene: -
V gene: TRBV5-6
CDR3 protein: CASSSGGLNEKLFF
CDR3 DNA: TGTGCCAGCAGCTCCGGGGGACTTAATGAAAAACTGTTTTTT

J gene: TRBJ1-1
clone size: -
D gene: -
V gene: TRBV3-1/TRBV3-2
CDR3 protein: CASSHGRVNTEAFF
CDR3 DNA: TGTGCCAGCAGCCATGGACGAGTGAACACTGAAGCTTTCTTT

J gene: TRBJ1-3
clone size: -
D gene: TRBD1
V gene: TRBV7-9
CDR3 protein: CASSLGTGSGNTIYF
CDR3 DNA: TGTGCCAGCAGCCTCGGGACAGGCTCTGGAAACACCATATATTTT

J gene: TRBJ1-3
clone size: -
D gene: -
V gene: TRBV4-3
CDR3 protein: CASSQDQGNTIYF
CDR3 DNA: TGCGCCAGCAGCCAAGACCAAGGTAACACCATATATTTT

J gene: TRBJ2-2
clone size: -
D gene: -
V gene: TRBV30
CDR3 protein: CAWSPPTNTGELFF
CDR3 DNA: TGTGCCTGGAGTCCCCCCACCAACACCGGGGAGCTGTTTTTT

J gene: TRBJ1-1
clone size: -
D gene: -
V gene: TRBV11-2
CDR3 protein: CASSTWWNTEAFF
CDR3 DNA: TGTGCCAGCAGTACTTGGTGGAACACTGAAGCTTTCTTT

J gene: TRBJ1-3
clone size: -
D gene: -
V gene: TRBV12-3/TRBV12-4
CDR3 protein: CASSLVYRNTIYF
CDR3 DNA: TGTGCCAGCAGCTTAGTTTACCGAAACACCATATATTTT

J gene: TRBJ1-2
clone size: -
D gene: -
V gene: TRBV30
CDR3 protein: CAWSQGTNYGYTF
CDR3 DNA: TGTGCCTGGAGCCAGGGGACGAACTATGGCTACACCTTC

J gene: TRBJ2-3
clone size: -
D gene: TRBD1
V gene: TRBV7-9
CDR3 protein: CASSPGTGDSTDTQYF
CDR3 DNA: TGTGCCAGCAGCCCTGGGACAGGGGATAGCACAGATACGCAGTATTTT

J gene: TRBJ1-1
clone size: -
D gene: -
V gene: TRBV7-9
CDR3 protein: CASSLGAAYTEAFF
CDR3 DNA: TGTGCCAGCAGTTTAGGTGCAGCTTACACTGAAGCTTTCTTT

J gene: TRBJ1-1
clone size: -
D gene: -
V gene: TRBV5-1
CDR3 protein: CASSPAGGNTEAFF
CDR3 DNA: TGCGCCAGCAGCCCTGCTGGGGGGAACACTGAAGCTTTCTTT

J gene: TRBJ2-1
clone size: -
D gene: -
V gene: TRBV5-4
CDR3 protein: CASSSTGSNEQFF
CDR3 DNA: TGTGCCAGCAGCTCCACAGGGTCCAATGAGCAGTTCTTC

J gene: TRBJ1-3
clone size: -
D gene: TRBD1
V gene: TRBV28
CDR3 protein: CASGQVLSGNTIYF
CDR3 DNA: TGTGCCAGCGGACAGGTCCTCTCTGGAAACACCATATATTTT

J gene: TRBJ2-7
clone size: -
D gene: TRBD1
V gene: TRBV3-1/TRBV3-2
CDR3 protein: CASSQVGDRGSSYEQYF
CDR3 DNA: TGTGCCAGCAGCCAAGTTGGGGACAGGGGCAGCTCCTACGAGCAGTACTTC

J gene: TRBJ2-2
clone size: -
D gene: TRBD1
V gene: TRBV7-2
CDR3 protein: CASSLESGGVFPGELFF
CDR3 DNA: TGTGCCAGCAGCTTAGAATCAGGGGGCGTATTCCCCGGGGAGCTGTTTTTT

J gene: TRBJ2-2
clone size: -
D gene: -
V gene: TRBV4-3
CDR3 protein: CASSQGEVYPRELFF
CDR3 DNA: TGCGCCAGCAGCCAAGGGGAGGTATACCCTCGGGAGCTGTTTTTT

J gene: TRBJ1-1
clone size: -
D gene: -
V gene: TRBV5-1
CDR3 protein: CASSSNTDTTEAFF
CDR3 DNA: TGCGCCAGCAGCTCAAATACAGACACTACTGAAGCTTTCTTT

J gene: TRBJ2-3
clone size: -
D gene: -
V gene: TRBV6-5
CDR3 protein: CASSYSGLSTDTQYF
CDR3 DNA: TGTGCCAGCAGTTACTCGGGTTTGAGCACAGATACGCAGTATTTT

J gene: TRBJ2-3
clone size: -
D gene: -
V gene: TRBV7-6
CDR3 protein: CASSQPTDTQYF
CDR3 DNA: TGTGCCAGCAGCCAACCCACAGATACGCAGTATTTT

J gene: TRBJ2-1
clone size: -
D gene: -
V gene: TRBV4-2
CDR3 protein: CASSQEEDIWGARSYNEQFF
CDR3 DNA: TGTGCCAGCAGCCAAGAAGAGGACATATGGGGGGCCCGCTCCTACAATGAGCAGTTCTTC

J gene: TRBJ1-1
clone size: -
D gene: -
V gene: TRBV7-2
CDR3 protein: CASSLGGGRGTEAFF
CDR3 DNA: TGTGCCAGCAGCTTAGGGGGGGGGCGCGGCACTGAAGCTTTCTTT

J gene: TRBJ1-2
clone size: -
D gene: -
V gene: TRBV5-1
CDR3 protein: CASSLGGIGHGYTF
CDR3 DNA: TGCGCCAGCAGCTTGGGAGGGATTGGCCATGGCTACACCTTC

J gene: TRBJ2-1
clone size: -
D gene: TRBD2
V gene: TRBV14
CDR3 protein: CASSQDGGSQTNEQFF
CDR3 DNA: TGTGCCAGCAGCCAAGACGGCGGGAGCCAAACAAATGAGCAGTTCTTC

J gene: TRBJ1-5
clone size: -
D gene: -
V gene: TRBV7-9
CDR3 protein: CASSLVTASGNQPQHF
CDR3 DNA: TGTGCCAGCAGCTTAGTGACAGCAAGCGGGAATCAGCCCCAGCATTTT

J gene: TRBJ2-2
clone size: -
D gene: TRBD1
V gene: TRBV7-2
CDR3 protein: CASTRPGQGVLRGTGELFF
CDR3 DNA: TGTGCCAGCACCCGCCCAGGACAGGGGGTTTTGCGGGGCACCGGGGAGCTGTTTTTT

J gene: TRBJ2-2
clone size: -
D gene: -
V gene: TRBV20-1
CDR3 protein: CSASPYGVEHTGELFF
CDR3 DNA: TGCAGTGCTAGTCCCTATGGGGTAGAACACACCGGGGAGCTGTTTTTT

J gene: TRBJ1-2
clone size: -
D gene: -
V gene: TRBV7-2
CDR3 protein: CASSLTGEVRAAANYGYTF
CDR3 DNA: TGTGCCAGCAGCTTAACGGGGGAAGTTCGGGCAGCAGCTAACTATGGCTACACCTTC

J gene: TRBJ2-7
clone size: -
D gene: -
V gene: TRBV4-3
CDR3 protein: CASSQESGNEQYF
CDR3 DNA: TGCGCCAGCAGCCAAGAATCAGGGAACGAGCAGTACTTC

J gene: TRBJ2-5
clone size: -
D gene: -
V gene: TRBV12-3/TRBV12-4
CDR3 protein: CASMGVWAETQYF
CDR3 DNA: TGTGCCAGCATGGGGGTTTGGGCGGAGACCCAGTACTTC

J gene: TRBJ1-3
clone size: -
D gene: TRBD1
V gene: TRBV5-1
CDR3 protein: CASSLKTGTGGDTIYF
CDR3 DNA: TGCGCCAGCAGCTTAAAAACCGGGACAGGAGGGGACACCATATATTTT

J gene: TRBJ1-3
clone size: -
D gene: TRBD1
V gene: TRBV11-2
CDR3 protein: CASSLTGGGNTIYF
CDR3 DNA: TGTGCCAGCAGCCTGACAGGGGGTGGAAACACCATATATTTT

J gene: TRBJ2-1
clone size: -
D gene: TRBD2
V gene: TRBV7-2
CDR3 protein: CASSSGREGYNEQFF
CDR3 DNA: TGTGCCAGCAGCTCGGGGCGGGAGGGCTACAATGAGCAGTTCTTC

J gene: TRBJ1-3
clone size: -
D gene: -
V gene: TRBV5-1
CDR3 protein: CASSLGSGNTIYF
CDR3 DNA: TGCGCCAGCAGCTTGGGCTCTGGAAACACCATATATTTT

J gene: TRBJ2-7
clone size: few
D gene: -
V gene: TRBV27
CDR3 protein: CASSLSVLLSYEQYF
CDR3 DNA: TGTGCCAGCAGTCTATCGGTACTACTCTCCTACGAGCAGTACTTC

J gene: TRBJ1-1
clone size: -
D gene: -
V gene: TRBV19
CDR3 protein: CASSNSLGGDTEAFF
CDR3 DNA: TGTGCCAGTAGTAATAGTTTAGGGGGTGACACTGAAGCTTTCTTT

J gene: TRBJ1-5
clone size: -
D gene: -
V gene: TRBV5-8
CDR3 protein: CASSLVQGQPQHF
CDR3 DNA: TGTGCCAGCAGCTTGGTACAGGGCCAGCCCCAGCATTTT

J gene: TRBJ1-1
clone size: -
D gene: -
V gene: TRBV7-2
CDR3 protein: CASSPPPGVVNTEAFF
CDR3 DNA: TGTGCCAGCAGTCCACCCCCAGGGGTAGTGAACACTGAAGCTTTCTTT

J gene: TRBJ2-1
clone size: -
D gene: -
V gene: TRBV7-3
CDR3 protein: CASSSDDSGHSNEQFF
CDR3 DNA: TGTGCCAGCAGCTCAGATGATAGCGGACACTCTAATGAGCAGTTCTTC

J gene: TRBJ1-5
clone size: -
D gene: -
V gene: TRBV5-8
CDR3 protein: CASSLVGQPQHF
CDR3 DNA: TGTGCCAGCAGCTTGGTCGGTCAGCCCCAGCATTTT